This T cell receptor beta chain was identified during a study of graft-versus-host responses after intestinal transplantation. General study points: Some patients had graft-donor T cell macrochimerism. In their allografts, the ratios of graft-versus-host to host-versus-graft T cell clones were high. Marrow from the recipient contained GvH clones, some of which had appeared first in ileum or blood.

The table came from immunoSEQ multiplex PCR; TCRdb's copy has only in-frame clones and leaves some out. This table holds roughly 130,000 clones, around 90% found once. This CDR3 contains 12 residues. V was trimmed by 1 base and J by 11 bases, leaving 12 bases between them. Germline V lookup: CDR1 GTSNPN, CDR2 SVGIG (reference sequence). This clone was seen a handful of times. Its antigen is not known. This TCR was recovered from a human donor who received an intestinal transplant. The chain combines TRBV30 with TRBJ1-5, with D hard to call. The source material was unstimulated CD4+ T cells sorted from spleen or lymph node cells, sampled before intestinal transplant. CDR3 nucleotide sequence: TGTGCCTGGAGTGACGATTTGATGACCCAGCATTTT. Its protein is CAWSDDLMTQHF.